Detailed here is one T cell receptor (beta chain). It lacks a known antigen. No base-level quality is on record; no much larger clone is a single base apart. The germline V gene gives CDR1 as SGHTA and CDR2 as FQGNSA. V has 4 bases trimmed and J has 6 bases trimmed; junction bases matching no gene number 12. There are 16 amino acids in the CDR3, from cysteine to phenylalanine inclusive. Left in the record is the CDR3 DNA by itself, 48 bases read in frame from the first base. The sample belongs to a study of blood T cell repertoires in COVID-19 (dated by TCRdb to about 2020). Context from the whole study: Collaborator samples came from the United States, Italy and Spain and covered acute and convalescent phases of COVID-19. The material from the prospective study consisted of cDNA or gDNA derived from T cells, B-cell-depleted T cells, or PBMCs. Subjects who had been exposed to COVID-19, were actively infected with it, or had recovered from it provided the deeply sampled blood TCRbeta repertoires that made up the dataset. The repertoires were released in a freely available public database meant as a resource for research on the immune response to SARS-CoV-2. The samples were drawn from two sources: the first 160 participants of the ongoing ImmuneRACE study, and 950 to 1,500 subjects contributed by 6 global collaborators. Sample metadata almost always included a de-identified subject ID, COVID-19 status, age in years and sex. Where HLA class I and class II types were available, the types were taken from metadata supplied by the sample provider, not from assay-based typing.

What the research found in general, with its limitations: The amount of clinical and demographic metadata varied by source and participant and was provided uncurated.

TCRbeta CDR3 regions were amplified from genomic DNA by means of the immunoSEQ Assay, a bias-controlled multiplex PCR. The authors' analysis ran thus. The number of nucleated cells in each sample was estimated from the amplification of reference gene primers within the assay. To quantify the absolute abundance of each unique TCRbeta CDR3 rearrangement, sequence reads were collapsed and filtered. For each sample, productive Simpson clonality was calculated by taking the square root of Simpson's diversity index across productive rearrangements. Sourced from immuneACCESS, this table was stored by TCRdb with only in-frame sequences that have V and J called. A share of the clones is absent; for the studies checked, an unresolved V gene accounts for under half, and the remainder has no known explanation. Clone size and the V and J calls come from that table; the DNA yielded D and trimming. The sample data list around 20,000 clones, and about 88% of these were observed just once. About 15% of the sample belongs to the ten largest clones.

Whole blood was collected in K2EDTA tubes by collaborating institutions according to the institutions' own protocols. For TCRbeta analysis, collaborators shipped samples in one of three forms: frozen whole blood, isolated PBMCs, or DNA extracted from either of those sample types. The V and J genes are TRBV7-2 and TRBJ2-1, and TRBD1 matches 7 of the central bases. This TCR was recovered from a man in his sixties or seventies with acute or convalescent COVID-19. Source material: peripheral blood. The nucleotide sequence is TGTGCCAGCAGCTACCTACAGGGGTCCCTGGGCAATGAGCAGTTCTTC. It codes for CASSYLQGSLGNEQFF.